The subject of this entry is one TCR beta chain. As handled by the study authors: Counts of nucleated cells, estimated from reference gene primer amplification, were obtained. Generated by immunoSEQ multiplex PCR, the TCRdb table keeps only in-frame clones and is missing some. The DNA gave D and trimming, while V, J and clone size come from that table. The sample has about 210,000 clones; approximately 84% are singletons. CDR3 length: 16 residues. Germline lookup yields CDR1 LNHDA and CDR2 SQIVND (reference sequence). V lost 4 bases to trimming and J lost 0 bases; unmatched junction nucleotides: 6. These data belong to a study of blood T cell repertoires in COVID-19.

The clonotype comes from a woman in her forties or fifties with active or convalescent COVID-19. The source material was peripheral blood. The chain is built from TRBV19 and TRBJ2-1; 7 nucleotides line up with TRBD2. The CDR3 DNA follows: TGTGCCAGTAGTACGCGGGGGATAAACTCCTACAATGAGCAGTTCTTC. This encodes CASSTRGINSYNEQFF.